Here is one T cell receptor (beta chain) with its context. Its cognate antigen is unknown. The sample is drawn from a study of blood T cells in healthy people across ages. General study findings and limits: Per-million-T-cell TCR beta diversity fell roughly linearly with age. Long-lived donors carried more naive CD4+ cells and greater diversity than aged donors. Possibly confounding the expanded clonotype changes was the fact that donor CMV status was unknown.

The CDR3 has 15 amino acids. V was shortened by 4 bases and J by 6 bases, with 16 bases between the two germline ends. Germline V gene lookup returns CDR1 MNHEY and CDR2 SVGAGI. The use of a sample-barcoded 5' primer and a J-beta primer mix characterized a second PCR of about 7 to 12 cycles. TCRdb re-derived calls from the 5' RACE reads in MiXCR, one entry per CDR3 protein. This table holds more than 550,000 distinct CDR3 sequences, about a fifth found once. The sequenced sample consisted of blood. The rearrangement links TRBV6-5 to TRBJ2-1; D might be TRBD1 (5 bases). The TCR originated in a man in his sixties or seventies in good health. The CDR3, as DNA: TGTGCCAGCAGTTTCATGCCCGGCAGGGTCAATGAGCAGTTCTTC. The encoded protein is CASSFMPGRVNEQFF.